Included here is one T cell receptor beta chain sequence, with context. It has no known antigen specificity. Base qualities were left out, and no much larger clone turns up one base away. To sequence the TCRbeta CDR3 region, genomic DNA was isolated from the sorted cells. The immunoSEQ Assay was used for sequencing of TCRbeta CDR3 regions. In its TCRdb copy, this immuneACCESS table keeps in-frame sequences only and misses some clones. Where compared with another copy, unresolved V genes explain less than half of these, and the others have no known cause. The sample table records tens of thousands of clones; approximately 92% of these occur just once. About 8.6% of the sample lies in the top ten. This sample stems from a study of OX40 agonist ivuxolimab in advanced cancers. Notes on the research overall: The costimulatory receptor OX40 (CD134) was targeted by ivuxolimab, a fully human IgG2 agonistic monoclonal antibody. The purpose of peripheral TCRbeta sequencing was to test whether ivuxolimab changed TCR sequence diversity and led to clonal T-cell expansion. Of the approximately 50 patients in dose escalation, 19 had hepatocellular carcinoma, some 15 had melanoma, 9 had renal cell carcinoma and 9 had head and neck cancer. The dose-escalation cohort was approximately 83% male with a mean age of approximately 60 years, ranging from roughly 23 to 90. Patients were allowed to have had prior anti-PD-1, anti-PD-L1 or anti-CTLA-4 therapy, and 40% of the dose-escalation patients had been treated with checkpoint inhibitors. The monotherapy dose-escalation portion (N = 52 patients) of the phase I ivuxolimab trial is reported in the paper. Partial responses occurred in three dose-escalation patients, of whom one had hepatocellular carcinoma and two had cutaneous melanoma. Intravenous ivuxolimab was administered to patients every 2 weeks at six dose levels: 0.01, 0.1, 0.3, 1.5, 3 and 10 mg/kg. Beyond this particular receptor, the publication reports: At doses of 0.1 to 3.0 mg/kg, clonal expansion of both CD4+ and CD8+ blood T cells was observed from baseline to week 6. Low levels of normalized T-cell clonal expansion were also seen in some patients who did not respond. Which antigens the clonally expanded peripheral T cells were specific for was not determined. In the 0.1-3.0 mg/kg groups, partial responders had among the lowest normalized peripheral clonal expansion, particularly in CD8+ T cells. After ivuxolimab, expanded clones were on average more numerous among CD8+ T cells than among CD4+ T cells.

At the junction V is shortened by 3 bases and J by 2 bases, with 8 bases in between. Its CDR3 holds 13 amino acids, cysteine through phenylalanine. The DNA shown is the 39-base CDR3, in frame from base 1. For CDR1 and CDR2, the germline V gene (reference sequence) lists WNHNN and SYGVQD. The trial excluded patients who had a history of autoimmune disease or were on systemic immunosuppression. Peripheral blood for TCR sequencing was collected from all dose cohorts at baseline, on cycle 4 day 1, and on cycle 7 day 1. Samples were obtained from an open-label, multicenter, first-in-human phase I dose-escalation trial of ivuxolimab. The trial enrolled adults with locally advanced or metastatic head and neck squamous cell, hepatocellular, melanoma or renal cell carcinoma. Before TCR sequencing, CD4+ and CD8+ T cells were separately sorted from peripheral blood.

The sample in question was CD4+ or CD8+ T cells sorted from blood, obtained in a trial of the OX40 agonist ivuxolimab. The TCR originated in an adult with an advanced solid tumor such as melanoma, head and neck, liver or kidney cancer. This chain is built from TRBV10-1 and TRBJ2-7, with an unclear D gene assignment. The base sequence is TGCGCCAGCAGTGAAAACAGCCCCTACGAGCAGTACTTC. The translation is CASSENSPYEQYF.